Presented here are 24 T cell receptor beta chains from one specimen sequenced in a study of T cell responses to AZD1222 COVID-19 vaccine. Produced via immunoSEQ multiplex PCR; TCRdb's table is partial and in-frame only. The data contain more than 35,000 clones, roughly 75% of them singletons. Sequencing was performed on peripheral blood, taken 28 days after the second dose of the MenACWY control vaccine. Receptors were obtained from an adult who received the MenACWY meningococcal vaccine as a control.

This clone is a singleton in its sample. This chain connects TRBV5-6 to TRBJ1-2; 9 nucleotides line up with TRBD1. Germline CDR1 is SGHDT and CDR2 is YYEEEE. The junction had 5 bases not matched to a gene; V was cut back by 4 bases and J by 4 bases. This CDR3 is 14 amino acids long. CDR3 sequence: CASSPGTGSYGYTF. The CDR3 nucleotides are TGTGCCAGCAGCCCGGGGACAGGGAGCTATGGCTACACCTTC.

The chain carries TRBV4-1 and TRBJ2-1; D gene uncertain. V gave up 4 bases and J gave up 8 bases, with 15 bases separating them. Germline V gives CDR1 MGHRA, CDR2 YSYEKL. CDR3 length: 14 amino acids. The DNA of the CDR3 is TGCGCCAGCAGCCCCGCTAGTTGGTCTGATGAGCAGTTCTTC. Translating it yields CASSPASWSDEQFF.

V gene TRBV11-2 combines with J gene TRBJ2-1; a possible D gene is TRBD2 (7 bases). The CDR3 consists of 15 residues. V lost 6 bases to trimming and J lost 0 bases, with 12 bases between them. Germline assignment: CDR1 SGHAT and CDR2 FQNNGV. CDR3 protein: CASRKGGGSYNEQFF. The CDR3 DNA reads as TGTGCCAGCAGAAAAGGGGGGGGCTCCTACAATGAGCAGTTCTTC. Based on the CDR3 plus reference TRBV11-2 and TRBJ2-1, the full variable domain is EAGVAQSPRYKIIEKRQSVAFWCNPISGHATLYWYQQILGQGPKLLIQFQNNGVVDDSQLPKDRFSAERLKGVDSTLKIQPAKLEDSAVYLCASRKGGGSYNEQFFGPGTRLTVL.

The chain carries TRBV12-3 or TRBV12-4 and TRBJ1-5; 9 bases are shared with TRBD1. V shed 7 bases, J shed 7 bases, and the junction held 5 bases outside the gene matches. This CDR3 contains 13 residues. CDR3 DNA: TGTGCCAGCAAGAAGACAGGGGGGCAGCCCCAGCATTTT. It encodes CASKKTGGQPQHF.

The gene calls are TRBV6-1 and TRBJ1-1, with D unresolved. Germline assignment: CDR1 MNHNS and CDR2 SASEGT. Trimming took 2 bases from V and 4 from J, leaving 8 bases between them. There are 13 residues in the CDR3. The CDR3 protein is CASSEWKGTEAFF. The CDR3 DNA sequence: TGTGCCAGCAGTGAATGGAAGGGCACTGAAGCTTTCTTT.

This clone was counted between two and nine times. The chain carries TRBV29-1 and TRBJ1-2, with unresolved D. The V end lost 2 bases, the J end lost 7 bases, and 11 bases lay between the germline ends. Germline V gene sequence: CDR1 SQVTM, CDR2 ANQGSEA. The CDR3 is 12 amino acids. This CDR3 reads CSVEHARSGYTF. Written as DNA, the CDR3 is TGCAGCGTTGAACACGCACGTAGTGGCTACACCTTC.

V and J are TRBV27 and TRBJ1-1; no clear D gene. The germline gives CDR1 MNHEY, CDR2 SMNVEV (reference sequence). Trimming took 3 bases from V and 0 from J, leaving 8 bases between them. The CDR3 covers 14 residues. CDR3 region: CASSFIGVNTEAFF. Written as DNA, the CDR3 is TGTGCCAGCAGTTTTATTGGGGTGAACACTGAAGCTTTCTTT.

The chain is built from TRBV19 and TRBJ1-1; the match to TRBD1 covers 9 bases. Germline assignment: CDR1 LNHDA and CDR2 SQIVND (reference sequence). The CDR3 loop spans 14 amino acids. With 7 bases clipped from V and 4 bases from J, the junction kept 7 bases outside the gene matches. The CDR3 sequence: CASIKTGGSTEAFF. The CDR3 DNA sequence: TGTGCCAGTATCAAGACAGGGGGAAGCACTGAAGCTTTCTTT.

This clone was counted once. This sequence joins TRBV28 and TRBJ2-4; TRBD2 aligns across 10 bases. The trim removed 2 bases at V and 0 bases at J, leaving 16 bases unmatched. The CDR3 length is 21 residues. Germline CDR1 and CDR2: MDHEN and SYDVKM. The DNA for the CDR3 is TGTGCCAGCAGTTTAGGTTTTGGAGCTAGCGGGGGTCGGGGAGCCAAAAACATTCAGTACTTC. It specifies CASSLGFGASGGRGAKNIQYF.

The V and J genes are TRBV2 and TRBJ1-6, with TRBD1 matching over 7 bases. CDR1 is SNHLY and CDR2 is FYNNEI in the germline V gene. This CDR3 comprises 14 residues. The junction had 6 bases not matched to a gene; V was cut back by 7 bases and J by 6 bases. In nucleotides, the CDR3 is TGTGCCAGCACCCGGGACAGCCCTAATTCACCCCTCCACTTT. This sequence encodes CASTRDSPNSPLHF. Full variable domain (missing parts from reference TRBV2 and TRBJ1-6): EPEVTQTPSHQVTQMGQEVILRCVPISNHLYFYWYRQILGQKVEFLVSFYNNEISEKSEIFDDQFSVERPDGSNFTLKIRSTKLEDSAMYFCASTRDSPNSPLHFGNGTRLTVT.

This chain uses TRBV6-5 with TRBJ2-1; no clear D gene. V lost 4 bases, J lost 5 bases, and 9 bases lay in between. CDR1 and CDR2 from the germline V gene are MNHEY and SVGAGI. The CDR3 contains 13 residues. The CDR3 loop reads CASSLVGDNEQFF. The CDR3 DNA reads as TGTGCCAGCAGTTTAGTCGGAGACAATGAGCAGTTCTTC.

The chain combines TRBV30 with TRBJ2-5; a weak D match, TRBD1 (6 bases). This CDR3 contains 17 residues. Between the trimmed V and J ends, which lost 1 base and 0 bases, there was a span of 18 bases. CDR1 and CDR2 from the germline V gene are GTSNPN and SVGIG (reference sequence). The CDR3 coding sequence is TGTGCCTGGAGTGGACAGGTGGGAACAGTGTACCAAGAGACCCAGTACTTC. This codes for CAWSGQVGTVYQETQYF.

This sequence joins TRBV7-3 and TRBJ1-4; D gene uncertain. Germline V gene data show CDR1 as SGHTA and CDR2 as FQGTGA. The V gene lost 7 bases and the J gene lost 3 bases, with 27 bases spanning the gap. CDR3 length equals 19 residues. For the CDR3, the DNA is TGTGCCAGCATCGCAAAGTCCCACGTGCCCGGAGCAGCTAATGAAAAACTGTTTTTT. Protein: CASIAKSHVPGAANEKLFF. Filled out from reference TRBV7-3 and TRBJ1-4, the complete variable domain reads GAGVSQTPSNKVTEKGKYVELRCDPISGHTALYWYRQSLGQGPEFLIYFQGTGAADDSGLPNDRFFAVRPEGSVSTLKIQRTERGDSAVYLCASIAKSHVPGAANEKLFFGSGTQLSVL.

This clone was seen a single time. The genes are TRBV27 and TRBJ1-5; 7 bases map to TRBD1. CDR1 is MNHEY and CDR2 is SMNVEV in the germline V gene (reference sequence). This CDR3 has 15 amino acids. With V trimmed by 5 bases and J by 7 bases, 11 bases remained unmatched. The CDR3 region is CASSPQGPGGQPQHF. Written as DNA, the CDR3 is TGTGCCAGCAGTCCACAGGGGCCCGGGGGGCAGCCCCAGCATTTT.

The rearrangement uses TRBV5-3 and TRBJ1-2; 8 nucleotides agree with TRBD1. TRBV5-3 falls under the ORF class, with uncertain function. This CDR3 has 19 amino acids. Trimming took 2 bases from V and 0 from J; bases not matched to a gene: 15. The CDR3 reads CARSFPNPTGGGTNYGYTF. The CDR3 DNA sequence: TGTGCCAGAAGCTTCCCAAATCCCACAGGGGGGGGCACTAACTATGGCTACACCTTC.

The rearrangement joins TRBV30 to TRBJ1-1, with unresolved D. The CDR3 spans 13 residues. Deletions cut 0 bases from V and 3 bases from J, with 8 bases between. From germline, CDR1 is GTSNPN and CDR2 SVGIG (reference sequence). In DNA, the CDR3 is TGTGCCTGGAGTGTACGACGGGACACTGAAGCTTTCTTT. Protein: CAWSVRRDTEAFF.

This clone was observed a few times. This chain joins TRBV7-9 and TRBJ2-7, with D possibly matching TRBD2 (5 bases). This CDR3 has 14 residues. With 4 bases removed from V and 5 bases from J, the gap between germline ends came to 15 bases. Germline-derived CDR1 and CDR2 are SEHNR and FQNEAQ (reference sequence). The DNA for the CDR3 is TGTGCCAGCAGCTCCAATACCGGAGGTAACGAGCAGTACGTC. As protein: CASSSNTGGNEQYV.

The table lists this clone with a count of one. This chain connects TRBV2 to TRBJ1-5; D is unresolved. V lost 6 bases, J lost 0 bases, and 12 bases lay in between. The CDR3 length is 15 residues. CDR1 and CDR2 (germline): SNHLY, FYNNEI. The CDR3 nucleotides are TGTGCCAGCAGGCTAAGGACGGATAGCAATCAGCCCCAGCATTTT. Its translation is CASRLRTDSNQPQHF. Together with reference TRBV2 and TRBJ1-5, the CDR3 gives the full variable domain: EPEVTQTPSHQVTQMGQEVILRCVPISNHLYFYWYRQILGQKVEFLVSFYNNEISEKSEIFDDQFSVERPDGSNFTLKIRSTKLEDSAMYFCASRLRTDSNQPQHFGDGTRLSIL.

The chain employs TRBV19 and TRBJ1-1; D uncertain. The CDR3 loop spans 15 amino acids. V was trimmed by 0 bases and J by 0 bases, leaving 8 bases between them. CDR1 is LNHDA and CDR2 is SQIVND in the germline V gene (reference sequence). The CDR3 spells CASSIDPILNTEAFF. The CDR3 DNA sequence: TGTGCCAGTAGTATAGACCCAATCCTGAACACTGAAGCTTTCTTT. The full variable domain, in which reference TRBV19 and TRBJ1-1 provide the parts outside the CDR3, is DGGITQSPKYLFRKEGQNVTLSCEQNLNHDAMYWYRQDPGQGLRLIYYSQIVNDFQKGDIAEGYSVSREKKESFPLTVTSAQKNPTAFYLCASSIDPILNTEAFFGQGTRLTVV.

The V and J genes are TRBV3-1 (or the pseudogene TRBV3-2) and TRBJ1-2; 9 positions agree with TRBD1. This CDR3 is 17 amino acids long. V lost 6 bases to trimming and J lost 7 bases; unmatched junction nucleotides: 18. The germline gives CDR1 LGHDT, CDR2 YNNKEL (reference sequence). The CDR3 sequence: CASRLSGTGPGSRGYTF. As DNA, the CDR3 is TGTGCCAGCAGACTCTCCGGGACAGGGCCTGGATCGCGTGGCTACACCTTC.

The chain uses TRBV6-1 and TRBJ2-1; D is undetermined. The CDR3 sequence is 12 residues long. The germline V and J ends were trimmed by 2 bases and 10 bases, with 9 bases remaining between them. Germline values: CDR1 MNHNS, CDR2 SASEGT. CDR3 sequence reads: CASSEMVREQFF. The CDR3 bases are TGTGCCAGCAGTGAAATGGTACGGGAGCAGTTCTTC.

This chain connects TRBV4-1 to TRBJ1-2, with D perhaps matching TRBD1 (6 bases). Trimming stripped 4 bases from V and 2 bases from J, with 20 bases between. Germline V gene data show CDR1 as MGHRA and CDR2 as YSYEKL. There are 17 residues in the CDR3. CDR3 DNA sequence: TGCGCCAGCAGCCCAGGGGACACTCAAAAGGCAAACTATGGCTACACCTTC. It encodes CASSPGDTQKANYGYTF.

This sequence joins TRBV4-1 and TRBJ2-3; D unclear. The V gene's germline CDR1 is MGHRA and CDR2 YSYEKL. V lost 2 bases to trimming and J lost 4 bases, with 10 bases between them. The CDR3 is 14 amino acids. CDR3 DNA: TGCGCCAGCAGCCAAATCCATTCCGCAGATACGCAGTATTTT. It specifies CASSQIHSADTQYF.

The chain couples TRBV14 to TRBJ1-1; D unresolved. CDR3 size: 12 residues. V dropped 0 bases and J dropped 8 bases, with 7 bases sitting between them. Germline-derived CDR1 and CDR2 are SGHDN and FVKESK. This CDR3 reads CASSQDRFEAFF. The CDR3 nucleotides read TGTGCCAGCAGCCAAGATAGGTTCGAAGCTTTCTTT.